A single sample is the source of the 3 T cell receptor beta chains below, sequenced in a study of cytomegalovirus exposure and HLA in healthy donors. PCR was performed using 60 Vbeta and 13 Jbeta primers. TCRdb's copy holds only in-frame clones and misses some; the assay was immunoSEQ multiplex PCR. The sample carries 150,000 to 200,000 clones, nearly 80% recorded once. Sequencing was done on a sample of PBMCs. The receptors were sampled from a female donor in good health and CMV-seronegative.

This rearrangement joins TRBV6-1 to TRBJ1-2; the match to TRBD1 covers 10 bases. The CDR3 extends over 14 amino acids. The V gene end was trimmed by 7 bases and the J gene end by 4 bases; junction bases not matched to a gene: 6. Germline lookup yields CDR1 MNHNS and CDR2 SASEGT. Here the CDR3 DNA reads TGTGCCAGCAACCAAGGGACAGGGGCCTATGGCTACACCTTC. Translated: CASNQGTGAYGYTF.

The chain couples TRBV7-7 to TRBJ2-1; 13 bases line up with TRBD2. V was clipped by 2 bases and J by 6 bases; unmatched bases: 4. The CDR3 has 16 amino acids. Germline V CDR1 and CDR2: SSHAT, FNYEAQ (reference sequence). The CDR3 region has the DNA TGTGCCAGCAGCTTACGAACTAGCGGGGGGGTCAATGAGCAGTTCTTC. Translation: CASSLRTSGGVNEQFF.

This chain uses TRBV5-5 with TRBJ2-5; D is perhaps TRBD2 (6 bases). Trimming cost V 0 bases and J 5 bases, with 8 bases left between them. CDR3 size: 13 residues. CDR1 and CDR2 (germline): SGHKS, YYEKEE (reference sequence). The chain's CDR3 is CASSLERGETQYF. The CDR3 DNA is TGTGCCAGCAGCTTGGAACGGGGGGAGACCCAGTACTTC.